The 3 T cell receptor beta chains below come from one sample, sequenced in a study of blood T cell repertoires in COVID-19. Profiling relied on immunoSEQ multiplex PCR, and the TCRdb table lists in-frame clones only, not all of them. Of 150,000 to 200,000 clones listed, 84% were seen once; the top ten hold roughly a fifth. The sequenced material came from peripheral blood. The receptors derive from a woman of 80 years or more with acute or convalescent COVID-19.

Here the CDR3 reads CASSMGSLLYRGYTF. CDR3 coding DNA: TGTGCCAGTAGTATGGGCAGCCTTCTCTATAGAGGCTACACCTTC. V and J are TRBV19 and TRBJ1-2, with D uncertain. The CDR3 runs 15 residues. Trimming left V 3 bases short and J 8 bases short, with 19 bases between. In germline, CDR1 is LNHDA, CDR2 SQIVND (reference sequence).

V and J are TRBV16 and TRBJ1-3; maybe TRBD1 (6 bases). This CDR3 contains 14 residues. From germline, CDR1 is KGHSY and CDR2 FQNENV. V lost 7 bases to trimming and J lost 5 bases, with 15 bases between them. CDR3 DNA sequence: TGTGCCAGCATCCCGGACAGAAGTCGAAACACCATATATTTT. Translation gives CASIPDRSRNTIYF.

V and J are TRBV5-1 and TRBJ1-2; no clear D. This CDR3 spans 16 amino acids. Trimming removed 1 base from V and 4 bases from J, with 17 bases in between. From germline, CDR1 is SGHRS and CDR2 YFSETQ. As DNA, the CDR3 is TGCGCCAGCAGCTTGAGCCCGGGAGAAGTAAGCTATGGCTACACCTTC. This translates into CASSLSPGEVSYGYTF.